These T cell receptor beta chains were read from a single sample in a study of T cells in Graves' hyperthyroidism and ophthalmopathy. In TCRdb, the multiplex PCR reads were re-called with MiXCR into one record per CDR3 protein. This sample has about 640,000 distinct CDR3 sequences, with 20% to 25% found just once. Sequenced material: blood. The source of these receptors is a man between 25 and 39 years old with Graves' ophthalmopathy. CDR3s include the opening cysteine and the closing phenylalanine or tryptophan. Fields, in order: V gene, J gene, CDR3 protein.

>TRBV3-1|TRBJ2-1
CASSQVGGPSSYNEQFF
>TRBV20-1|TRBJ2-7
CSFNSPGGDEQYF
>TRBV28|TRBJ2-7
CASSAGQGLYEQYF
>TRBV28|TRBJ1-1
CASSEDRELWTEAFF
>TRBV9|TRBJ2-3
CASSVAGGITDTQYF
>TRBV28|TRBJ2-3
CASSGDYYSTDTQYF
>TRBV20-1|TRBJ2-1
CSALEWDYASNEQFF
>TRBV19|TRBJ1-5
CASSIGQGASQPQHF
>TRBV5-6|TRBJ2-7
CASSLGLEGYEQYF
>TRBV10-2|TRBJ2-3
CASSEYKGDTQYF
>TRBV7-3|TRBJ2-3
CASSPGLVGTDTQYF
>TRBV28|TRBJ2-7
CASSLGTGGLAGTYEQYF
>TRBV20-1|TRBJ2-1
CSAVRTGGNSEQFF
>TRBV6-2/TRBV6-3|TRBJ2-1
CASIGAAYEQFF
>TRBV6-2/TRBV6-3|TRBJ1-2
CASSRSTGRDYGYTF
>TRBV20-1|TRBJ1-6
CSAREGGDYNSPLHF
>TRBV13|TRBJ1-2
CASRGRGEQTNYGYTF
>TRBV28|TRBJ1-4
CASSLGQGAGEKLFF
>TRBV5-1|TRBJ2-1
CASSELDNEQFF
>TRBV7-8|TRBJ1-1
CASSPKKKSGTEAFF
>TRBV5-1|TRBJ1-2
CASSPPDGYGYTF
>TRBV19|TRBJ1-5
CASSIGRDRGHQPQHF
>TRBV11-2|TRBJ2-2
CASSFASAGELFF
>TRBV7-3|TRBJ2-2
CASSSPGLAGGTGELFF
>TRBV2|TRBJ2-1
CASHTIGGSSYNEQFF
>TRBV9|TRBJ2-1
CASSVREDEQFF
>TRBV12-3/TRBV12-4|TRBJ2-3
CASSDLETDTQYF
>TRBV7-2|TRBJ1-5
CASSLGTGLGQPQHF